This T cell receptor (beta chain) is drawn from a study of shared clonotypes between healthy human individuals. Germline loops: CDR1 LNHNV, CDR2 YYDKDF (reference sequence). Trimming at V came to 3 bases and at J to 2 bases, leaving 3 bases not matched to a gene. The CDR3 loop spans 15 amino acids. Selected positively for CCR7 and CD45RO-negative, naive CD8 cells excluded terminally differentiated effector memory CD45RA+ cells. Sequencing was performed with immunoSEQ multiplex PCR; in TCRdb, only in-frame clones are kept and a portion is missing. In the table there are about 2.2 million clones, 90% to 95% of which are singletons.

The genes are TRBV15 and TRBJ2-1; 8 bases align to TRBD1. Sequenced: naive CD8+ T cells from PBMCs. The source is a young man in good health. Some clones in this sample may be carry-over from other donors' samples. The CDR3 DNA follows: TGTGCCACCAGCAGCGGGACAGGACCCTACAATGAGCAGTTCTTC. Translating it yields CATSSGTGPYNEQFF.